What follows is one T cell receptor beta chain and its context. Antigen specificity is unknown. The data were obtained in a study of a mutant IDH1 vaccine in newly diagnosed glioma. Overall study context: Earlier therapy was either radiotherapy, temozolomide, or both, and most got both. Overall study findings and caveats: Across multiple MHC alleles, 93.3% of patients had vaccine-induced responses. Top-clonotype changes in peripheral T cells seemed unrelated to pseudoprogression.

CDR3 length: 18 residues. CDR1 is MGHRA, CDR2 YSYEKL, per germline. V lost 4 bases, J lost 5 bases, and 11 bases stayed unmatched. Time point described: baseline, week 1 (first vaccination visit). As to treatment: pre-vaccination baseline after standard-of-care therapy. Donor diagnoses consisted of new WHO grade 3 or 4 IDH1-mutant, ATRX-lost astrocytomas. The data were produced by immunoSEQ multiplex PCR, yet TCRdb's version contains in-frame clones alone and is incomplete. The sample includes roughly 32,000 clones, around 83% seen only once; the top ten take approximately 9.4%. This sample comprised peripheral blood mononuclear cells (PBMCs), obtained from a glioma patient treated with radiotherapy, temozolomide or both. The sequence came from a man aged 45-65 years with glioma. Some clones in this sample may be carry-over from other donors' samples. The rearrangement joins TRBV4-1 to TRBJ2-1, with 13 bases aligning to TRBD2. As DNA, the CDR3 is TGCGCCAGCAGCCCGGGACTAGCGGGGATCCTTCTTAACAATGAGCAGTTCTTC. Protein product: CASSPGLAGILLNNEQFF.